One and the same sample provided the 23 T cell receptor beta chains below, sequenced in a study of identical twins (dated by TCRdb to the mid-2010s). Libraries were constructed by 5' RACE. For sequencing, an Illumina HiSeq 2000 was employed. TCRdb ran its own pipeline on the public reads, namely fastp trimming at Q25 and MiXCR clone calling, and kept in-frame beta chains. Every CDR3 protein is listed once, alongside the most common genes and DNA of its rows. In all, the sample holds 700,000 to 950,000 distinct CDR3 sequences, and about 12% of those were seen once. 1.5% to 2% of the sample is in the top ten clones. These sequences were also reported in another study, on yellow fever vaccine responses in identical twins.

The sequenced sample consisted of PBMCs. These TCRs come from a woman younger than 30 in good health.

The sample holds many counts of this clonotype. This rearrangement joins TRBV29-1 to TRBJ2-1, with 8 bases aligning to TRBD2. V trimming: 7 bases; J trimming: 7 bases; junction bases outside the gene matches: 21. This CDR3 has 17 residues. Germline CDR1 is SQVTM and CDR2 is ANQGSEA. CDR3 DNA sequence: TGCAGCGCCCATGGGCTAGCGGGCCTTGGAGGGTCGAATGAGCAGTTCTTC. As protein: CSAHGLAGLGGSNEQFF.

This chain uses TRBV29-1 with TRBJ1-2; D is unclear. V lost 1 base to trimming and J lost 0 bases, with 9 bases between them. This CDR3 has 14 residues. The V gene's germline CDR1 is SQVTM and CDR2 ANQGSEA. CDR3 region: CSVEGAAPNYGYTF. In DNA form, the CDR3 reads TGCAGCGTTGAAGGGGCAGCTCCTAACTATGGCTACACCTTC.

The CDR3 spells CSARLYGPEQETQYF. The CDR3 DNA sequence: TGCAGTGCTAGACTCTACGGGCCCGAACAAGAGACCCAGTACTTC. The chain uses TRBV20-1 and TRBJ2-5; D uncertain. Germline V gene sequence: CDR1 DFQATT, CDR2 SNEGSKA (reference sequence). The CDR3 consists of 15 residues. V lost 2 bases, J lost 2 bases, and 15 bases lay in between.

There are a few counts of this clonotype. The chain links TRBV10-2 to TRBJ2-7, with TRBD1 matching over 8 bases. The germline V gene has CDR1 WSHSY and CDR2 SAAADI. The CDR3 sequence is 14 residues long. The ends lost 6 bases at V and 0 bases at J; junction bases unmatched: 4. CDR3 sequence (DNA): TGCGCCAGCAGCGGGACAGGCCTCTCCTACGAGCAGTACGTC. This encodes CASSGTGLSYEQYV.

This clonotype has more than one count but fewer than ten. The V and J genes are TRBV11-2 and TRBJ2-1, with unresolved D. Per the germline V gene, CDR1 is SGHAT and CDR2 is FQNNGV. CDR3 length equals 12 residues. V was pared by 6 bases and J by 12 bases, with 15 bases between. The CDR3 is CASSPNGLVQFF. CDR3 DNA sequence: TGTGCCAGCAGTCCAAACGGGCTCGTGCAGTTCTTC. The variable domain in full, with the rest retrieved from reference TRBV11-2 and TRBJ2-1, is EAGVAQSPRYKIIEKRQSVAFWCNPISGHATLYWYQQILGQGPKLLIQFQNNGVVDDSQLPKDRFSAERLKGVDSTLKIQPAKLEDSAVYLCASSPNGLVQFFGPGTRLTVL.

In its sample, this clonotype was seen a few times. J is TRBJ2-1 and V is TRBV12-3 or TRBV12-4; tentative D call: TRBD2 (6 bases). Between the trimmed V and J ends, which lost 5 bases and 5 bases, there was a span of 19 bases. The CDR3 runs 16 residues. CDR3 in amino acids: CASSPLRKPGDNEQFF. For the CDR3, the DNA is TGTGCCAGCAGTCCACTAAGAAAACCGGGGGACAATGAGCAGTTCTTC.

This clonotype was counted between two and nine times. The chain couples TRBV4-2 to TRBJ2-3; 12 nucleotides line up with TRBD1. This CDR3 is built from 16 residues. The V segment lost 4 bases and the J segment 4 bases; nucleotides outside the gene matches: 6. Germline-derived CDR1 and CDR2 are LGHNA and YNFKEQ. The CDR3 loop is CASSLPGQGAPDTQYF. The CDR3 region has the DNA TGTGCCAGCAGCCTACCGGGACAGGGGGCTCCAGATACGCAGTATTTT.

In its sample, this clonotype was seen many times. The chain recombines TRBV4-1 with TRBJ2-7; 16 bases line up with TRBD2. CDR1 is MGHRA, CDR2 YSYEKL, per germline. Germline trimming cut 4 bases from V and 4 bases from J; bases unmatched to any gene: 7. The CDR3 consists of 17 residues. The CDR3 here is CASSRTGLAGGPYEQYF. In DNA form, the CDR3 reads TGCGCCAGCAGCCGTACGGGACTAGCGGGAGGGCCTTACGAGCAGTACTTC.

The chain employs TRBV4-1 and TRBJ2-4; D gene ambiguous. This CDR3 is 17 amino acids long. Germline V lookup: CDR1 MGHRA, CDR2 YSYEKL. Trimming left V 1 base short and J 2 bases short, with 15 bases between. In DNA form, the CDR3 reads TGCGCCAGCAGCCAAGGGTCATACGGCAGTACCAAAAACATTCAGTACTTC. Translated: CASSQGSYGSTKNIQYF.

The table lists this clonotype with a few counts. The rearrangement uses TRBV18 and TRBJ2-2; D unclear. This CDR3 spans 16 amino acids. CDR1 is KGHSH, CDR2 LQKENI, per germline. V shed 0 bases and J shed 1 base, with 9 bases lying between them. CDR3 residues: CASSPPSSLNTGELFF. The CDR3 DNA follows: TGTGCCAGCTCACCACCCTCCTCCCTGAACACCGGGGAGCTGTTTTTT.

This clonotype was seen more than once but under ten times. The chain carries TRBV4-1 and TRBJ2-5; 8 bases match TRBD2. V shed 3 bases, J shed 3 bases, and the junction held 6 bases outside the gene matches. Germline V gives CDR1 MGHRA, CDR2 YSYEKL. This CDR3 has 15 amino acids. The CDR3 DNA sequence: TGCGCCAGCAGCCACAAGCTAGCGGGTAAAGAGACCCAGTACTTC. As protein: CASSHKLAGKETQYF.

The chain couples TRBV5-1 to TRBJ2-1; the D call may be TRBD1 or TRBD2 (5 bases each). Germline assignment: CDR1 SGHRS and CDR2 YFSETQ. V was trimmed by 4 bases and J by 6 bases, leaving 17 bases between them. The CDR3 covers 15 residues. The CDR3 loop is CASSTGTKALNEQFF. The CDR3 DNA sequence: TGCGCCAGCAGCACCGGGACGAAAGCCCTCAATGAGCAGTTCTTC. The variable domain in full, with the rest retrieved from reference TRBV5-1 and TRBJ2-1, is KAGVTQTPRYLIKTRGQQVTLSCSPISGHRSVSWYQQTPGQGLQFLFEYFSETQRNKGNFPGRFSGRQFSNSRSEMNVSTLELGDSALYLCASSTGTKALNEQFFGPGTRLTVL.

CDR3 sequence (DNA): TGTGCCAGCAATTCGATGGGATATCGGACTCCTAGCACAGATACGCAGTATTTT. It yields the protein CASNSMGYRTPSTDTQYF. This rearrangement joins TRBV12-3 or TRBV12-4 to TRBJ2-3, with D maybe TRBD2 (5 bases). This CDR3 region has 18 residues. The ends were cut back, 7 bases at V and 0 bases at J, with 23 bases in the middle.

This clonotype appeared many times. This CDR3 reads CASSSKRVDTEAFF. The CDR3 DNA follows: TGTGCCAGCAGCTCAAAAAGGGTAGACACTGAAGCTTTCTTT. V usage is TRBV7-9 and J usage is TRBJ1-1; D uncertain. Germline CDR1 reads SEHNR; CDR2 reads FQNEAQ (reference sequence). V was trimmed by 4 bases and J by 3 bases, leaving 12 bases between them. The CDR3 spans 14 residues.

This clonotype was recorded at least ten times. V usage is TRBV7-9 and J usage is TRBJ2-1; D is unclear. With 1 base removed from V and 7 bases from J, the gap between germline ends came to 8 bases. Germline lookup yields CDR1 SEHNR and CDR2 FQNEAQ (reference sequence). The CDR3 loop spans 13 amino acids. DNA for the CDR3: TGTGCCAGCAGCTTAGGTGGGGTGAATGAGCAGTTCTTC. Protein product: CASSLGGVNEQFF. Filled out from reference TRBV7-9 and TRBJ2-1, the complete variable domain reads DTGVSQNPRHKITKRGQNVTFRCDPISEHNRLYWYRQTLGQGPEFLTYFQNEAQLEKSRLLSDRFSAERPKGSFSTLEIQRTEQGDSAMYLCASSLGGVNEQFFGPGTRLTVL.

This rearrangement joins TRBV6-5 to TRBJ2-4, with 7 bases identical to TRBD2. Unmatched junction bases numbered 17, after V lost 4 bases and J lost 8 bases. Per germline, CDR1 MNHEY and CDR2 SVGAGI. The length of the CDR3 is 17 residues. CDR3 sequence (DNA): TGTGCCAGCAGTTCCGGATGGGGGGAGGGTTTTGGTGACATTCAGTACTTC. As protein: CASSSGWGEGFGDIQYF.

Many counts were recorded for this clonotype. V gene TRBV12-3 or TRBV12-4 combines with J gene TRBJ1-2; 7 bases map to TRBD1. The ends lost 5 bases at V and 8 bases at J; junction bases unmatched: 8. This CDR3 is built from 13 residues. CDR3: CASSRPTGWGYTF. As DNA, the CDR3 is TGTGCCAGCAGTCGCCCGACAGGGTGGGGCTACACCTTC.

The chain recombines TRBV7-3 with TRBJ2-1; 7 nucleotides line up with TRBD1. Germline-derived CDR1 and CDR2 are SGHTA and FQGTGA. This CDR3 contains 14 residues. J lost 6 bases, V lost 5 bases, and 7 bases had no gene match. CDR3 nucleotides: TGTGCCAGCAGCCCGCGAGACAGGGTCAATGAGCAGTTCTTC. It codes for CASSPRDRVNEQFF.

The chain employs TRBV12-3 or TRBV12-4 and TRBJ1-1; D gene uncertain. Trimming removed 2 bases from V and 6 bases from J, with 10 bases in between. This CDR3 is built from 13 residues. The DNA of the CDR3 is TGTGCCAGCAGTTTAATTCCAGGCGCTGAAGCTTTCTTT. As protein: CASSLIPGAEAFF.

CDR3 protein: CASSDSATDLWGYTF. As DNA, the CDR3 is TGTGCCAGCAGTGATTCCGCGACAGACCTATGGGGCTACACCTTC. The chain joins TRBV2 to TRBJ1-2, with D tentatively TRBD1 (5 bases). The CDR3 is 15 residues long. Per the germline V gene, CDR1 is SNHLY and CDR2 is FYNNEI. Trimming stripped 3 bases from V and 8 bases from J, with 19 bases between.

This chain connects TRBV29-1 to TRBJ2-7; 9 bases fit TRBD2. The CDR3 covers 18 residues. In germline, CDR1 is SQVTM, CDR2 ANQGSEA. V dropped 0 bases and J dropped 0; count of bases not matched to a gene: 12. CDR3 region: CSVEDRGPSGAPSYEQYF. CDR3 sequence (DNA): TGCAGCGTTGAAGATCGGGGCCCTAGCGGGGCTCCCTCCTACGAGCAGTACTTC.

The genes are TRBV9 and TRBJ1-2; D is unclear. V lost 3 bases, J lost 8 bases, and 11 bases lay in between. CDR1 and CDR2 (germline): SGDLS, YYNGEE. The CDR3 runs 12 residues. CDR3 DNA: TGTGCCAGCAGCGAAAGGGCTAGGGGCTACACCTTC. Translation gives CASSERARGYTF.

This clonotype was detected many times. J is TRBJ2-7 and V is TRBV10-3; 8 bases are a match to TRBD2. The CDR3 is 15 residues long. V dropped 0 bases and J dropped 5; count of bases not matched to a gene: 6. In germline, CDR1 is ENHRY, CDR2 SYGVKD. CDR3 loop: CAISESGLAGDEQYF. The CDR3 nucleotides read TGTGCCATCAGTGAGTCAGGTCTAGCGGGCGACGAGCAGTACTTC.